What follows describes a single T cell receptor (beta chain). What it binds is not known. J gave up 7 bases and V 2 bases, and 5 bases lay outside the gene matches. This CDR3 is built from 14 residues. Germline values: CDR1 SGHNT, CDR2 YYREEE (reference sequence). This entry belongs to a study of cytomegalovirus exposure and HLA in healthy donors. General observations from the study: An analysis done earlier found most TCR beta V segments productive about 87% or about 30% of the time.

PCR primers comprised 60 Vbeta and 13 Jbeta primers. Profiled with immunoSEQ multiplex PCR; TCRdb holds only in-frame clones, not every one. The data hold 200,000 to 250,000 clones, with 70% to 80% observed a single time. The sequencing input was PBMCs. This sequence joins TRBV5-4 and TRBJ2-1, with TRBD1 matching over 8 bases. This clonotype was sampled from a woman aged 60 to 75 in good health and CMV-seropositive. In DNA, the CDR3 is TGTGCCAGCAGCTTACCAACAGGGGGGAATGAGCAGTTCTTC. Its protein product is CASSLPTGGNEQFF.